The table lists the clone carrying this TCR beta chain with a few counts. Its target is not known. The data belong to a study of T-cell memory formation after mild COVID-19. At the level of the study: For the most part, TCR clusters were specific to one donor.

The CDR3 loop spans 16 amino acids. V was shortened by 5 bases and J by 0 bases, with 14 bases between the two germline ends. Germline V gene data show CDR1 as SGHNT and CDR2 as YENEEA. TCRdb reprocessed the 5' RACE reads via MiXCR and lists one record per CDR3 protein. Counted here are 300,000 to 400,000 distinct CDR3 sequences, about 21% occurring once; the ten biggest clones make up around an eighth. Study-wide results and limits: Some clones that responded were present in memory (sampled pre-infection), which suggests cross-reactive memory joined.

This sequence originates from an adult woman who had mild COVID-19 (a few samples of this study predate the infection). Cell type and time point are not known. The sequencing sample was made of PBMCs or a T cell subset sorted from them (not recorded which). The rearrangement joins TRBV11-3 to TRBJ2-1; perhaps TRBD2 as D (6 bases). The CDR3 nucleotides read TGTGCCAGCAGCCCTAGGGACTCTAGCTCCTACAATGAGCAGTTCTTC. Encoded protein: CASSPRDSSSYNEQFF.